These T cell receptor beta chains were read from a single sample in a study of blood T cells in healthy people across ages. Each CDR3 protein is one row after TCRdb ran MiXCR on the 5' RACE reads. The sample has some 710,000 distinct CDR3 sequences, 20% to 25% seen once. Sequenced sample: blood. These receptors originate from a man in his 70s in good health. CDR3s include the opening cysteine and the closing phenylalanine or tryptophan. Fields, in order: D gene, J gene, V gene, CDR3 protein. The D gene is left open where the match is weak.

D: TRBD1
J: TRBJ2-1
V: TRBV5-1
CDR3: CASRPDRGLSEQFF

D: TRBD2
J: TRBJ2-1
V: TRBV10-3
CDR3: CAISDGTSGYNEQFF

D: TRBD2
J: TRBJ2-1
V: TRBV3-1
CDR3: CASSQERGLAGGFNEQFF

D: NA
J: TRBJ1-5
V: TRBV6-2/TRBV6-3
CDR3: CASSLTGLDQPQHF

D: TRBD2
J: TRBJ2-1
V: TRBV4-1
CDR3: CASSRENVASGSGEQFF

D: NA
J: TRBJ2-6
V: TRBV4-1
CDR3: CASSQDLGGANVLTF

D: TRBD1
J: TRBJ2-3
V: TRBV7-2
CDR3: CASSARQGTTDTQYF

D: NA
J: TRBJ2-5
V: TRBV27
CDR3: CASSEGNQETQYF

D: TRBD1
J: TRBJ2-5
V: TRBV19
CDR3: CASSIDREEPQYF

D: NA
J: TRBJ2-3
V: TRBV27
CDR3: CASSSRGAGDTQYF

D: NA
J: TRBJ1-3
V: TRBV7-8
CDR3: CASSNGQPYSGNTIYF

D: NA
J: TRBJ1-2
V: TRBV27
CDR3: CASSFTGLRYGYTF

D: TRBD1
J: TRBJ2-7
V: TRBV3-1
CDR3: CASSPNRGVSYEQYF

D: NA
J: TRBJ2-1
V: TRBV24-1
CDR3: CATSDPRTGTRNEQFF